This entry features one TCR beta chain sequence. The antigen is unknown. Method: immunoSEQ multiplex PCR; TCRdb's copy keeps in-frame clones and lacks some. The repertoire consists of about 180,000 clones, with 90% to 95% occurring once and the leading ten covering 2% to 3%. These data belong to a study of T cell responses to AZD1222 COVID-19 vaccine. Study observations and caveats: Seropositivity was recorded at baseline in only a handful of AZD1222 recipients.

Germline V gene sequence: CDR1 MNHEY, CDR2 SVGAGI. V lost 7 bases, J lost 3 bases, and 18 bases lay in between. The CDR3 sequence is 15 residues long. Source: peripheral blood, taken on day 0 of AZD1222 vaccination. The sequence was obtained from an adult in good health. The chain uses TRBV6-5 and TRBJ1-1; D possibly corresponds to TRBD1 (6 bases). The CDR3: CASTWDKRYDTEAFF. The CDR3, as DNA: TGTGCCAGCACCTGGGACAAACGATATGACACTGAAGCTTTCTTT.